Following are 21 T cell receptor beta chains from one sample sequenced in a study of T cell clonality in common variable immunodeficiency. Using immunoSEQ multiplex PCR, the repertoire was profiled, and TCRdb retains in-frame clones only, with some absent. This sample carries about 34,000 clones, none of them present only once. The specimen sequenced was peripheral blood mononuclear cells. These receptors all come from a person between 18 and 75 years old in good health.

In its sample, this clone was seen a few times. The CDR3 extends 3 residues past the end of the read, so its final part is completed from the germline J gene. V is TRBV7-6 and J is TRBJ1-5; TRBD1 is a possible D gene (6 bases). Germline V gene data show CDR1 as SGHVS and CDR2 as FNYEAQ. V was clipped by 1 base and J by 7 bases, with 11 bases between them. This CDR3 has 14 amino acids. The CDR3 protein is CASSLEAGVQPQHF. The CDR3 bases that were read are TGTGCCAGCAGCTTAGAGGCAGGGGTACAGCCC.

This clone was detected many times. This chain's CDR3 is CASSLLTLAEAFF. The CDR3 bases that were read are TGCGCCAGCAGCTTATTGACTCTAGCTGAA. V usage is TRBV5-1 and J usage is TRBJ1-1, with D unresolved. The sequenced fragment ends 3 residues before the CDR3 boundary, so the rest is inferred from the germline J gene. Looked up from germline, CDR1 is SGHRS and CDR2 is YFSETQ. V lost 2 bases to trimming and J lost 6 bases, with 11 bases between them. The CDR3 loop spans 13 amino acids.

This clone occurred a few times. The read falls 3 residues short of the CDR3 end, and the missing part is taken from the germline J gene. This rearrangement joins TRBV2 to TRBJ1-2; tentatively, D is TRBD1 (6 bases). CDR1 and CDR2 (germline): SNHLY, FYNNEI. CDR3 length: 16 amino acids. The CDR3 DNA, read in part, is TGTGCCAGCAGCCTCGCTAGCGGGGGCTATTACAATGAC. Protein: CASSLASGGYYND. The whole CDR3 protein is CASSLASGGYYNDYTF.

At least ten counts were recorded for this clone. The read halts 3 residues ahead of the CDR3 end, with the missing end drawn from the germline J gene. The rearrangement uses TRBV7-9 and TRBJ1-2; unclear D gene. CDR1 SEHNR and CDR2 FQNEAQ come from the germline V gene (reference sequence). This CDR3 has 14 amino acids. Trimming cost V 2 bases and J 2 bases, with 9 bases left between them. CDR3 bases read: TGTGCCAGCAGCTTATCGCAGGCCAACTATGGC. Translating it yields CASSLSQANYG. The full CDR3 protein is CASSLSQANYGYTF. Full variable domain (outside the CDR3, taken from reference TRBV7-9 and TRBJ1-2): DTGVSQNPRHKITKRGQNVTFRCDPISEHNRLYWYRQTLGQGPEFLTYFQNEAQLEKSRLLSDRFSAERPKGSFSTLEIQRTEQGDSAMYLCASSLSQANYGYTFGSGTRLTVV.

This clone came up many times. The junction does not match germline at one end; this may be a read error. Read data end 3 residues before the CDR3 end; the end is taken from the germline J gene. The identical CDR3 is also encoded by other nucleotide sequences in the sample. This chain connects TRBV20-1 to TRBJ2-7; 9 nucleotides line up with TRBD1. CDR1 is DFQATT, CDR2 SNEGSKA, per germline (reference sequence). There are 19 residues in the CDR3. CDR3 sequence: CSARDLGTGRLQSNNEQYF. The sequenced part of the CDR3 DNA is TGCAGTGCCAGAGATTTAGGGACAGGGAGGTTACAGAGCAACAACGAG.

This clone has ten or more counts. The CDR3 end falls 3 residues outside the read, so it is completed with the germline J gene. This chain connects TRBV4-1 to TRBJ1-6; 12 bases are a match to TRBD1. After removal of 3 bases from V and 7 bases from J, the junction contained 10 bases not matched to a gene. The CDR3 consists of 18 residues. Germline assignment: CDR1 MGHRA and CDR2 YSYEKL. CDR3 DNA, as far as it was read: TGCGCCAGCAGCCATGAAAGGGACGGGACAGGGGGCAATTCACCC. Translated, it gives CASSHERDGTGGNSP. The CDR3 in its entirety is CASSHERDGTGGNSPLHF.

This clone was observed many times. The read stops 3 residues short of the end of the CDR3; the missing end is completed from the germline J gene. The chain recombines TRBV20-1 with TRBJ1-2; 7 positions agree with TRBD1. Per germline, CDR1 DFQATT and CDR2 SNEGSKA (reference sequence). This CDR3 spans 13 amino acids. The trim removed 6 bases at V and 4 bases at J, leaving 8 bases unmatched. CDR3 DNA (partial): TGCAGTGCCCCGGGACAGTCGGCCTATGGC. Translated, it gives CSAPGQSAYG. The CDR3 reads in full as CSAPGQSAYGYTF.

At least ten counts were recorded for this clone. The CDR3 extends 3 residues past the end of the read, so its final part is completed from the germline J gene. The chain has TRBV19 and TRBJ1-4; 8 positions agree with TRBD1. The CDR3 runs 16 residues. Germline CDR1 reads LNHDA; CDR2 reads SQIVND (reference sequence). Trimming took 3 bases from V and 7 from J; bases not matched to a gene: 10. CDR3 DNA (partial): TGTGCCAGTAGTATCGGATCGACAGGGGTGGGTGAAAAA. Translation: CASSIGSTGVGEK. The complete CDR3 reads CASSIGSTGVGEKLFF.

This clone is labeled as medium-sized (0.01 to 0.1%). The DNA ends 3 residues before the CDR3 does, and the rest of the CDR3 is filled in from the germline J gene. This chain joins TRBV6-1 and TRBJ2-3; D is ambiguous. Germline CDR1 and CDR2: MNHNS and SASEGT. This CDR3 has 14 residues. V was cut by 2 bases and J by 4 bases, with 10 bases left in between. The CDR3 reads CASSETVVPDTQYF. Incomplete CDR3 DNA: TGTGCCAGCAGTGAAACGGTGGTGCCAGATACG.

The sample holds many counts of this clone. The sequenced fragment ends 3 residues before the CDR3 boundary, so the rest is inferred from the germline J gene. V gene TRBV20-1 combines with J gene TRBJ2-7; TRBD1 agrees at 9 bases. V shed 1 base and J 5 bases; nucleotides not matched to a gene: 3. The CDR3 spans 13 residues. Germline CDR1 is DFQATT and CDR2 is SNEGSKA (reference sequence). Incomplete CDR3 DNA: TGCAGTGCTAGAGGGGACAGGGACCACGAG. This gives the protein CSARGDRDHE. From start to end, the CDR3 is CSARGDRDHEQYF.

The sample holds many counts of this clone. The missing CDR3 end, 3 residues past where the read stops, is filled in from the germline J gene. The chain combines TRBV2 with TRBJ2-7; TRBD2 aligns across 11 bases. CDR1 is SNHLY, CDR2 FYNNEI, per germline. V gave up 5 bases and J gave up 6 bases; unmatched junction bases: 6. The CDR3 covers 14 residues. This CDR3 reads CASSTSGSWGEQYF. The CDR3 DNA, read in part, is TGTGCCAGCAGTACTAGCGGGAGTTGGGGCGAG.

This clone was recorded many times. The CDR3 end falls 3 residues outside the read, so it is completed with the germline J gene. The rearrangement links TRBV19 to TRBJ2-7, with D possibly TRBD2 on 7 matching bases. The CDR3 contains 16 residues. The germline V gene encodes CDR1 LNHDA and CDR2 SQIVND (reference sequence). V dropped 3 bases and J dropped 0 bases, with 15 bases sitting between them. The sequenced part of the CDR3 DNA is TGTGCCAGTAGTATGCAGGGGCGGGAGTTCTCCTACGAG. Translation: CASSMQGREFSYE. Given in full, the CDR3 is CASSMQGREFSYEQYF.

This clone occurred many times. Partial CDR3 DNA: TGTGCCAGCAGCCATCGAGCCACAGATACG. It translates to CASSHRATDT. The full CDR3 protein reads CASSHRATDTQYF. The genes are TRBV13 and TRBJ2-3; D is unclear. The CDR3 end lies 3 residues beyond the end of the read and is filled in from the germline J gene. Germline CDR1 is PRHDT and CDR2 is FYEKMQ (reference sequence). CDR3 length: 13 residues. V was clipped by 5 bases and J by 2 bases, with 8 bases between them. Complete variable domain (other parts from reference TRBV13 and TRBJ2-3): AAGVIQSPRHLIKEKRETATLKCYPIPRHDTVYWYQQGPGQDPQFLISFYEKMQSDKGSIPDRFSAQQFSDYHSELNMSSLELGDSALYFCASSHRATDTQYFGPGTRLTVL.

This clone has ten or more counts. The read ends 3 residues shy of where the CDR3 ends; the end is completed using the germline J gene. The J gene is TRBJ1-2, the V gene TRBV30; the match to TRBD1 covers 7 bases. The trim removed 2 bases at V and 7 bases at J, leaving 13 bases unmatched. Germline CDR1 GTSNPN, CDR2 SVGIG (reference sequence). The CDR3 contains 15 residues. CDR3 DNA, as far as it was read: TGTGCCTGGAGTATAAACAGGGGACCAATGGGTGGC. Translating gives CAWSINRGPMGG. The full CDR3 protein is CAWSINRGPMGGYTF.

This clone has a count of ten or more. The CDR3 end is not reached by the read, which stops 3 residues before it; the germline J gene fills it in. This chain connects TRBV28 to TRBJ2-7; 8 nucleotides match TRBD1. Germline V gene data show CDR1 as MDHEN and CDR2 as SYDVKM. The CDR3 runs to 16 residues. The V and J ends lost 2 bases and 2 bases, in that order; junction bases with no gene match: 8. The part of the CDR3 DNA that was read is TGTGCCAGCAGTTTAGTCGGACAGGGATTCACCTACGAG. This sequence encodes CASSLVGQGFTYE. The full CDR3 is CASSLVGQGFTYEQYF. The whole variable domain, filled in from reference TRBV28 and TRBJ2-7, reads DVKVTQSSRYLVKRTGEKVFLECVQDMDHENMFWYRQDPGLGLRLIYFSYDVKMKEKGDIPEGYSVSREKKERFSLILESASTNQTSMYLCASSLVGQGFTYEQYFGPGTRLTVT.

This clone was counted ten times or more. Read data end 3 residues before the CDR3 end; the end is taken from the germline J gene. The V gene is TRBV7-2, the J gene TRBJ2-7; 7 bases fit TRBD2. Germline V CDR1 and CDR2: SGHTA, FQGNSA. V shed 1 base and J 5 bases; nucleotides not matched to a gene: 5. CDR3 length: 14 amino acids. The CDR3 region is CASSLGFAGDEQYF. The CDR3 DNA, read in part, is TGTGCCAGCAGCTTAGGATTCGCGGGAGACGAG.

This clone was picked up many times. Incomplete CDR3 DNA: TGTGCCAGTAGTACAGGACAGTCCTACGAG. Its protein is CASSTGQSYE. The whole CDR3 sequence reads CASSTGQSYEQYF. V gene TRBV19 combines with J gene TRBJ2-7; possible D gene TRBD1, 6 bases. The read gets to within 3 residues of the CDR3 end, and the germline J gene fills in the rest. Germline loops: CDR1 LNHDA, CDR2 SQIVND (reference sequence). V lost 4 bases and J 1 base, leaving 8 bases between the germline ends. The CDR3 has 13 residues.

This clone was detected a few times. The DNA read from the CDR3 is TGTGCCAGCAGCCGCGGACTGGAGACC. It yields the protein CASSRGLET. The whole CDR3 sequence reads CASSRGLETQYF. This chain links TRBV4-2 with TRBJ2-5; a weak D match, TRBD2 (5 bases). The read halts 3 residues ahead of the CDR3 end, with the missing end drawn from the germline J gene. This CDR3 is 12 amino acids long. Trimming shortened V by 4 bases and J by 5 bases, and 8 bases separated the two germline ends. Germline V CDR1 and CDR2: LGHNA, YNFKEQ.

This clone occurred many times. The part of the CDR3 DNA that was read is TGTGCCAGCAGCTTATGGACTAGCGGGGCAGATACG. It specifies CASSLWTSGADT. The full CDR3 protein is CASSLWTSGADTQYF. The chain employs TRBV5-4 and TRBJ2-3; TRBD2 aligns across 12 bases. The read ends 3 residues early relative to the CDR3; the germline J gene fills the gap. This CDR3 has 15 amino acids. Unmatched junction bases numbered 2, after V lost 2 bases and J lost 4 bases. CDR1 is SGHNT, CDR2 YYREEE, per germline (reference sequence). Filled out from reference TRBV5-4 and TRBJ2-3, the complete variable domain reads ETGVTQSPTHLIKTRGQQVTLRCSSQSGHNTVSWYQQALGQGPQFIFQYYREEENGRGNFPPRFSGLQFPNYSSELNVNALELDDSALYLCASSLWTSGADTQYFGPGTRLTVL.

This clone was observed at least ten times. Coverage ceases 3 residues before the CDR3 finishes, and the germline J gene fills in the end. The chain links TRBV30 to TRBJ1-2; D uncertain. The length of the CDR3 is 12 residues. Germline values: CDR1 GTSNPN, CDR2 SVGIG (reference sequence). The CDR3 spells CAWSPQFHGYTF. The CDR3 DNA, read in part, is TGTGCCTGGAGTCCCCAGTTCCACGGC.

This clone was picked up many times. The CDR3 end is not reached by the read, which stops 3 residues before it; the germline J gene fills it in. This sequence joins TRBV30 and TRBJ2-3, with 8 bases aligning to TRBD2. The CDR3 contains 15 residues. Germline V gives CDR1 GTSNPN, CDR2 SVGIG (reference sequence). Unmatched junction bases numbered 15, after V lost 5 bases and J lost 8 bases. CDR3 DNA, as far as it was read: TGTGCCTGGGATGATAGCGGGGCGGGGATAAGTACG. Amino acids: CAWDDSGAGIST. The CDR3 as a whole reads CAWDDSGAGISTQYF.